Below are 9 T cell receptor beta chains sequenced from a single sample in a study of human T cells and chemical hapten exposure. Documented time point: pre-sensitization, week 0. Treatment denoted: therapeutic diphenylcyclopropenone sensitization with weekly scalp DPC. TCRdb re-analysed the RACE reads in MiXCR, keeping a single row per CDR3 protein. Here the sample spans about 77,000 distinct CDR3 sequences, around 15% being singletons. The specimen comprised whole blood, sampled in connection with sensitization to the hapten diphenylcyclopropenone (DPC). Source of these receptors: a woman between 50 and 59 years old with alopecia areata. Some clones in this sample may be carry-over from other donors' samples.

This sequence joins TRBV29-1 and TRBJ2-3, with 8 bases lining up with TRBD2. V shed 4 bases, J shed 5 bases, and the junction held 5 bases outside the gene matches. There are 13 residues in the CDR3. The germline gives CDR1 SQVTM, CDR2 ANQGSEA. As DNA, the CDR3 is TGCAGCGTTGTGGTCAGCGGGGGAGATACGCAGTATTTT. Encoded protein: CSVVVSGGDTQYF.

This chain joins TRBV7-2 and TRBJ1-5, with TRBD1 identical over 9 bases. The V segment lost 5 bases and the J segment 4 bases; nucleotides outside the gene matches: 9. The CDR3 extends over 16 amino acids. Germline V CDR1 and CDR2: SGHTA, FQGNSA. CDR3 region: CASSEIHRGLNQPQHF. The CDR3 bases are TGTGCCAGCAGCGAAATCCACAGGGGGCTTAATCAGCCCCAGCATTTT.

J is TRBJ2-1 and V is TRBV4-3; D gene uncertain. Germline V gene sequence: CDR1 LGHNA, CDR2 YSLEER. Trimming took 2 bases from V and 8 from J, leaving 16 bases between them. The CDR3 covers 15 residues. The CDR3 reads CASSQMGLYRDEQFF. DNA of the CDR3: TGCGCCAGCAGCCAAATGGGTCTCTATAGGGATGAGCAGTTCTTC.

The chain has TRBV5-4 and TRBJ2-1; possibly TRBD2 for D (6 bases). Germline CDR1 and CDR2: SGHNT and YYREEE (reference sequence). Trimming cost V 0 bases and J 9 bases, with 10 bases left between them. The length of the CDR3 is 13 residues. For the CDR3, the DNA is TGTGCCAGCAGCTTGGCAGGGCGGGGTGAGCAGTTCTTC. It specifies CASSLAGRGEQFF.

In this sample, this clonotype turned up many times. The J gene is TRBJ2-5, the V gene TRBV5-5; 9 bases map to TRBD1. CDR3 length equals 14 residues. V dropped 4 bases and J dropped 5; count of bases not matched to a gene: 6. CDR1 SGHKS and CDR2 YYEKEE come from the germline V gene (reference sequence). The CDR3 coding sequence is TGTGCCAGCAGCCTTCCCGGGACAGGGGAGACCCAGTACTTC. Translation: CASSLPGTGETQYF.

The V call is TRBV30, the J call TRBJ1-1; D is ambiguous. CDR1 is GTSNPN, CDR2 SVGIG, per germline (reference sequence). V lost 7 bases, J lost 1 base, and 13 bases lay in between. CDR3 length equals 13 residues. CDR3 DNA: TGTGCCTCTTTTGACTTACCGAACACTGAAGCTTTCTTT. Translated: CASFDLPNTEAFF.

V gene TRBV28 combines with J gene TRBJ1-2, with D unclear. Trimming cost V 8 bases and J 2 bases, with 9 bases left between them. Germline values: CDR1 MDHEN, CDR2 SYDVKM. CDR3 length: 12 amino acids. The CDR3 protein is CASRTANYGYTF. Written as DNA, the CDR3 is TGTGCCAGCCGAACAGCGAACTATGGCTACACCTTC.

The sample holds a few counts of this clonotype. The CDR3 region has the DNA TGTGCCAGCAGTTCCCCCCATTTGCGGGAGCGATACGAGCAGTACTTC. This encodes CASSSPHLRERYEQYF. V is TRBV28 and J is TRBJ2-7; 7 bases are a match to TRBD2. CDR1 MDHEN and CDR2 SYDVKM come from the germline V gene. The CDR3 is 16 residues long. After removal of 4 bases from V and 4 bases from J, the junction contained 13 bases not matched to a gene.

This chain uses TRBV28 with TRBJ2-7; maybe TRBD2 (5 bases). CDR1 and CDR2 (germline): MDHEN, SYDVKM. V was pared by 6 bases and J by 3 bases, with 18 bases between. The CDR3 runs to 15 residues. The CDR3 region has the DNA TGTGCCAGCAGCCTAGGGTCGGCCCGGGACTACGAGCAGTACTTC. Protein: CASSLGSARDYEQYF. Supplemented by reference TRBV28 and TRBJ2-7, the full variable domain reads DVKVTQSSRYLVKRTGEKVFLECVQDMDHENMFWYRQDPGLGLRLIYFSYDVKMKEKGDIPEGYSVSREKKERFSLILESASTNQTSMYLCASSLGSARDYEQYFGPGTRLTVT.